The 5 T cell receptor beta chains presented below share a single source sample, sequenced in a study of blood T cell repertoires in COVID-19. Using immunoSEQ multiplex PCR, the repertoire was profiled, and TCRdb retains in-frame clones only, with some absent. The sample shows roughly 100,000 clones, approximately 84% of them seen only once. The sequenced material came from peripheral blood. These receptors all stem from a man aged 40-50 years with active or convalescent COVID-19.

The rearrangement uses TRBV7-8 and TRBJ1-5; D unclear. Germline V CDR1 and CDR2: SGHVS, FQNEAQ. Trimming removed 6 bases from V and 2 bases from J, with 8 bases in between. This CDR3 is built from 13 residues. The CDR3 sequence: CASSNEGNQPQHF. The CDR3 DNA follows: TGTGCCAGCAGTAACGAGGGCAATCAGCCCCAGCATTTT.

By share of the sample, this clone is medium-sized. The chain links TRBV18 to TRBJ2-7, with TRBD2 matching over 9 bases. V shed 2 bases, J shed 3 bases, and the junction held 8 bases outside the gene matches. The CDR3 spans 16 residues. Germline V gene data show CDR1 as KGHSH and CDR2 as LQKENI. CDR3 in DNA: TGTGCCAGCTCACCATTAGAGACTAGCGGCAACTACGAGCAGTACTTC. Amino acid sequence: CASSPLETSGNYEQYF.

This clone has a handful of counts. V is TRBV5-1 and J is TRBJ1-6; D uncertain. CDR1 SGHRS and CDR2 YFSETQ come from the germline V gene. CDR3 size: 13 residues. Trimming took 4 bases from V and 7 from J, leaving 9 bases between them. DNA for the CDR3: TGCGCCAGCAGCGCCTCGGGAAATTCACCCCTCCACTTT. Its translation is CASSASGNSPLHF.

This chain's CDR3 is CASSQRTLNQPQHF. CDR3 DNA sequence: TGTGCCAGCAGTCAGAGGACACTAAATCAGCCCCAGCATTTT. The chain joins TRBV6-6 to TRBJ1-5; perhaps TRBD1 as D (5 bases). Germline assignment: CDR1 MNHNY and CDR2 SVGAGI (reference sequence). V was pared by 5 bases and J by 4 bases, with 12 bases between. The CDR3 contains 14 residues.

The V and J genes are TRBV9 and TRBJ1-2; weak D call: TRBD1 (6 bases). Trimming pared 6 bases from V and 0 bases from J, leaving 12 bases between. Germline lookup yields CDR1 SGDLS and CDR2 YYNGEE. This CDR3 region has 14 residues. DNA for the CDR3: TGTGCCAGCAACAGGGACACAACTAACTATGGCTACACCTTC. This gives the protein CASNRDTTNYGYTF.